This T cell receptor beta chain comes out of a study of cytomegalovirus exposure and HLA in healthy donors (dated by TCRdb to 2017 to 2019). General notes on the study: An earlier analysis of approximately 600 of the donors reported roughly 270 Gb of sequence data and some 100 million unique TCR beta sequences from some 180 million T cells. Approximately 300 gigabases of sequencing data and 70 million to 100 million unique TCR sequences made up an early release that covered some 640 HLA-typed donors. Of the 300 to 450 genotyped donors, around 81% fell in the genetic ancestry cluster associated with self-reported Caucasian donors. The study aimed to test whether signatures of past pathogen exposure could be identified by cataloging public T cell receptors. Using immunosequencing, the study profiled T cell repertoires from 500 to 800 subjects and related those repertoires to cytomegalovirus serostatus. In addition to the first cohort of approximately 650 subjects, a separate validation cohort of 100 to 150 different subjects was used. To predict cytomegalovirus infection status, the study brought together high-throughput TCR immunosequencing, statistical association of individual TCRs with disease status, and machine learning. In a later analysis, previously published TCR beta repertoires from 500 to 750 donors were re-analyzed and high-resolution HLA genotyping was added so that TCR occurrence patterns could be studied. The later analysis used no new phenotypic data to find candidate immune exposures, relying instead on TCR beta sequences and their occurrence across donors. An earlier analysis of around 540 of the donors applied high-throughput TCR beta sequencing to assess whether each TCR beta V gene segment acted as functional or pseudogenic. Donor age, sex, ethnicity and CMV serostatus were compiled alongside the repertoire data. In a later genetic analysis, genome-wide SNP genotypes for about 55% of the roughly 700 donors were used, and that subset was treated as a discovery cohort. All discovery cohort repertoires had been generated on a single sequencing platform. Class I and class II HLA loci were covered by the typing at four-digit resolution. Typing coverage varied by locus: about 620-630 donors for A, B, C, DRB1 and DQB1; roughly 510 for DQA1; over 600 for DPA1; some 470 for DPB1. Several DR-DQ haplotypes were treated as single units for association and clustering because of strong linkage in the cohort. Among some 400 genotyped donors of the cohort, an average of around 240,000 unique TCR beta nucleotide sequences were sequenced per donor, 15% to 20% of them non-productive. Beyond this particular receptor, the publication reports: For the cohort, immune exposure information was limited to CMV serostatus. According to a later genetic analysis, donors in an Asian-associated ancestry cluster had fewer N-insertions in productive TCRs than the roughly 700-donor mean. A later analysis reported that several top co-occurrence clusters appeared linked to parvovirus B19, influenza, CMV and Epstein-Barr virus. Specific HLA alleles were associated with roughly 17,000 TCR beta sequences at a false discovery rate of 0.05 in a later analysis. This cohort had only TCR beta chains sequenced, and the lack of alpha or paired-chain data limited which features could be detected. In an earlier analysis of more than 450 of the donors, most TCR beta V segments were observed in productive rearrangements about 87% or about 30% of the time, broadly matching IMGT annotations. According to a later analysis, most CMV-associated TCR beta chains appeared to be HLA-restricted, and the HLA associations seemed to be driven largely by CMV exposure. Some IMGT-functional V segments, including TRBV6-2 and TRBV6-3, could not be told apart with the 87-base-pair reads, so those segments were excluded. Strong co-occurrence of HLA alleles, especially DR and DQ, made assigning TCR associations to individual alleles difficult. Linkage disequilibrium might explain the correlated functional status among segregating V segments, but an unknown experimental factor could not be excluded. In vitro tests confirmed that a few of the cytomegalovirus-associated TCR beta chains recognize cytomegalovirus antigens. A further reported finding was that TCR beta sequences accurately predicted the HLA-A and HLA-B alleles for most subjects in the first cohort. Roughly 17 rarely observed V segments, including chromosome 9 orphons, were excluded from the earlier analysis of approximately 500 of the donors because counts were too low. Because HLA typing was unavailable for some donors at each locus, only the typed subset was used in association tests. Roughly uniform sequencing depth across donors was assumed in presence/absence analyses, although this assumption may not hold. In a later analysis, TCR association rates were found to vary across HLA loci, with the most associated TCRs seen for DRB1 alleles and the fewest for HLA-C alleles. According to the authors, the approach could potentially be generalized to other disease states and immunological phenotypes. The classifier was reported to diagnose cytomegalovirus status with high specificity and sensitivity in both the original cohort and the validation cohort. The sequencing pipeline was judged likely to have produced a cluster of highly shared sequence variants as a technical artifact. V-gene and J-gene trimming of TCR beta chains was associated with a missense DCLRE1C variant in a later genetic analysis, and the association was replicated in an independent cohort. A later analysis found that HLA-associated TCR beta chains were more clonally expanded and had lower generation probabilities than equally common non-associated chains. In the study, about 150 TCR beta chains were listed as associated with cytomegalovirus. Across donors, most TCR sequences were observed very rarely, whereas some public TCRs were present in many individuals.

The library was made by the immunoSEQ multiplex PCR assay. For the multiplex PCR, a mixture combining 60 forward primers for TCR Vbeta segments and 13 reverse primers for TCR Jbeta segments was used. The CDR3 region of rearranged TCR beta genes was amplified from genomic DNA with a multiplex PCR assay. Amplified TCR beta libraries were sequenced as 87-base-pair reads on the Illumina HiSeq System. Regarding the original processing steps: Across the 670 or so repertoires, a later analysis counted roughly 84 million unique TCR beta chains, roughly 11 million of which were shared by at least two donors. To remove PCR and sequencing errors, raw reads were error-corrected and collapsed into unique sequences using a nearest-neighbor algorithm that merged closely related sequences. Alignment of CDR3 sequences to IMGT reference sequences was used to assign V, D and J gene segments. For a sequence to be retained, a match of at least six nucleotides was required to both a V gene segment and a J gene segment. Rearrangements were called productive when the CDR3 lacked stop codons and stayed in frame with V and J; all others were non-productive. Following IMGT convention, CDR3 was defined as the stretch from the second conserved V-encoded cysteine to the conserved J-encoded phenylalanine. The earlier analysis of 587 of the donors excluded sequences that lacked an unambiguous match to a single V gene segment. An earlier analysis of 550 to 650 of the donors classified V segments as functional when productive rearrangements were above 56.7% and as segregating when the standard deviation between donors was above 5%. To diagnose cytomegalovirus status from the catalog of TCR beta chain sequences, a statistical classification framework was built. A later analysis assigned V and J genes by comparing TCR nucleotide sequences with IMGT/GENE-DB human TR gene sequences. Using the TCRdist pipeline, a later analysis assigned CDR3 sequences along with most-parsimonious VDJ recombination scenarios. In a later analysis, each TCR beta chain was defined by its CDR3 amino acid sequence together with its V-gene family, and reads lacking a unique V-gene family were excluded. As a way to deal with suspected cross-contamination and a sequencing artifact, a later analysis dropped roughly 600 nucleotide sequences that were highly shared and had low generation probability. A later analysis calculated a clonal expansion index for each public chain from normalized within-repertoire ranks of inferred template counts. A later analysis computed generation probabilities with a VDJ recombination model fitted to out-of-frame rearrangements, and checked the results against IGoR. Hypergeometric tests were used in a later analysis to score TCR-TCR, TCR-HLA and TCR-CMV co-occurrence, with a repertoire-size bias correction applied to the TCR pairs. To estimate false discovery rates, a later analysis permuted the HLA or CMV assignments 20 times. A later analysis grouped co-occurring TCRs with DBSCAN, adding TCRdist sequence similarity when clustering within HLA-allele-positive subsets. For co-occurrence clustering, repertoires with fewer than 30,000 or more than 120,000 public chains were excluded, along with four or five repertoires with anomalous nucleotide sharing. TCRdb limited this immuneACCESS table to in-frame rearrangements with V and J called. A share of clones is missing; checked studies link under half to unresolved V genes, and the rest is unexplained. V and J calls plus clone size are reproduced from that table; the DNA served to infer D and trimming. A total of around 150,000 clones appear in this sample, roughly 85% of them only once. The ten largest make up about 7% of the sample.

Its CDR3 holds 13 amino acids, cysteine through phenylalanine. Left in the record is the CDR3 DNA by itself, 39 bases read in frame from the first base. Via the germline V gene, CDR1 is SQVTM and CDR2 ANQGSEA. Cut back by 7 bases and 2 bases, the V and J ends lie 14 bases apart. The cohort was made up of hundreds of healthy bone marrow donors. At the time of sampling, all cohort members were nominally healthy, though unrecorded immune exposures were likely present. The donor tested CMV seropositive, placing the donor among the 290 or so seropositive members of the cohort. Each donor provided a peripheral blood sample, and peripheral blood mononuclear cells were used for TCR beta sequencing. Genomic DNA was extracted from the blood cell samples with the Qiagen DNeasy Blood Extraction Kit. Remarks on this clone: Its antigen remains unidentified. Base qualities are not recorded, but no much larger clone differs from it by a single base.

The rearranged chain carries TRBV29-1 and TRBJ1-2; a tentative D match to TRBD1 spans 5 bases. The TCR originated in a man in his forties in good health and CMV-seropositive. Sequenced input: PBMCs. Read as DNA, the sequence is TGCAGCGCGACGACAGAAATGAACTATGGCTACACCTTC. It translates to CSATTEMNYGYTF.